A single sample gave rise to the 31 T cell receptor beta chains below, sequenced in a study of beta chain features in type 1 diabetes. What was sequenced were expressed TCRB transcripts, since all of the isolated RNA had been reverse transcribed. The repertoire was sequenced with immunoSEQ multiplex PCR; TCRdb's copy has only in-frame clones and lacks some. The sample records more than 250,000 clones, 13% to 15% being singletons. These receptors lack a known antigen. Study-wide findings and caveats: Significant though moderate, a shortening of TCRB CDR3s appeared in all four CD4+ subsets of Type 1 diabetes patients.

Sequenced sample: naive CD4+ T cells from blood. The receptors derive from a man aged 25-40 years with type 1 diabetes.

The DNA for the CDR3 is TGTGCCAGCAGCGTACGATCGGACACTGAAGCTTTCTTT. Translated, it gives CASSVRSDTEAFF. V usage is TRBV9 and J usage is TRBJ1-1; D gene ambiguous. The V gene lost 1 base and the J gene lost 3 bases, with 7 bases spanning the gap. Germline assignment: CDR1 SGDLS and CDR2 YYNGEE. The CDR3 contains 13 residues. Full variable domain (rest looked up from reference TRBV9 and TRBJ1-1): DSGVTQTPKHLITATGQRVTLRCSPRSGDLSVYWYQQSLDQGLQFLIQYYNGEERAKGNILERFSAQQFPDLHSELNLSSLELGDSALYFCASSVRSDTEAFFGQGTRLTVV.

This sequence joins TRBV19 and TRBJ2-5; TRBD2 aligns across 7 bases. Germline V gene lookup returns CDR1 LNHDA and CDR2 SQIVND (reference sequence). The length of the CDR3 is 15 residues. The junction had 14 bases not matched to a gene; V was cut back by 8 bases and J by 5 bases. This CDR3 is CASGELAIGRETQYF. As DNA, the CDR3 is TGTGCCAGTGGGGAACTAGCGATCGGGCGCGAGACCCAGTACTTC.

This clone was counted only a few times. The chain recombines TRBV7-6 with TRBJ2-3, with 8 positions matching TRBD2. From germline, CDR1 is SGHVS and CDR2 FNYEAQ. With V trimmed by 6 bases and J by 6 bases, 11 bases remained unmatched. The CDR3 is made up of 15 amino acids. In DNA form, the CDR3 reads TGTGCCAGCAGTCCACGGGGGGGAGGGTCGGATACGCAGTATTTT. The encoded protein is CASSPRGGGSDTQYF.

CDR3 residues: CAISDSPAGEPYIQYF. CDR3 bases: TGTGCCATCAGTGATAGTCCAGCGGGAGAACCCTACATTCAGTACTTC. The chain couples TRBV10-3 to TRBJ2-4; 8 bases match TRBD2. CDR1 is ENHRY and CDR2 is SYGVKD in the germline V gene. V lost 3 bases to trimming and J lost 8 bases; unmatched junction nucleotides: 12. This CDR3 spans 16 amino acids.

The chain combines TRBV6-5 with TRBJ2-7, with D tentatively TRBD1 (5 bases). This CDR3 spans 15 amino acids. V dropped 2 bases and J dropped 0 bases, with 11 bases sitting between them. Looked up from germline, CDR1 is MNHEY and CDR2 is SVGAGI. The CDR3 DNA sequence: TGTGCCAGCAGTTACGGGTTTGACAGCTCCTACGAGCAGTACTTC. Translating it yields CASSYGFDSSYEQYF.

V usage is TRBV5-1 and J usage is TRBJ1-5; D is uncertain. V was shortened by 0 bases and J by 5 bases, with 9 bases between the two germline ends. The V gene's germline CDR1 is SGHRS and CDR2 YFSETQ. There are 14 residues in the CDR3. The CDR3 sequence is CASSLGAGYQPQHF. For the CDR3, the DNA is TGCGCCAGCAGCTTGGGGGCAGGATATCAGCCCCAGCATTTT.

This clone was seen only a few times. The V gene is TRBV7-2, the J gene TRBJ2-4; TRBD1 matches 9 bases. Germline V CDR1 and CDR2: SGHTA, FQGNSA. The CDR3 spans 13 residues. V lost 5 bases, J lost 8 bases, and 4 bases stayed unmatched. CDR3 region: CASSHRQGDIQYF. The CDR3 DNA reads as TGTGCCAGCAGCCACCGACAGGGGGACATTCAGTACTTC.

The V and J genes are TRBV10-3 and TRBJ2-7; 9 bases match TRBD1. J gave up 7 bases and V 10 bases, and 14 bases lay outside the gene matches. Germline CDR1 ENHRY, CDR2 SYGVKD. The CDR3 has 14 amino acids. The CDR3 bases are TGTGCCACCCTTCTGGGACAGGGTAACGGAGAGCAGTACTTC. It yields the protein CATLLGQGNGEQYF.

This clone has just a few counts. The gene calls are TRBV2 and TRBJ1-1; D is ambiguous. This CDR3 comprises 14 residues. The germline V gene has CDR1 SNHLY and CDR2 FYNNEI. V was shortened by 0 bases and J by 1 base, with 6 bases between the two germline ends. The CDR3 loop reads CASSEAGPNTEAFF. DNA of the CDR3: TGTGCCAGCAGTGAAGCTGGGCCGAACACTGAAGCTTTCTTT.

This clone has only a few counts. This rearrangement joins TRBV7-9 to TRBJ2-1; D unresolved. This CDR3 comprises 13 residues. In germline, CDR1 is SEHNR, CDR2 FQNEAQ (reference sequence). V was pared by 2 bases and J by 8 bases, with 10 bases between. CDR3: CASSLPGSHEQFF. The CDR3, as DNA: TGTGCCAGCAGCTTACCAGGATCCCATGAGCAGTTCTTC. The full variable domain, rest sourced from reference TRBV7-9 and TRBJ2-1, is DTGVSQNPRHKITKRGQNVTFRCDPISEHNRLYWYRQTLGQGPEFLTYFQNEAQLEKSRLLSDRFSAERPKGSFSTLEIQRTEQGDSAMYLCASSLPGSHEQFFGPGTRLTVL.

This clone has more than one count but fewer than ten. This chain links TRBV18 with TRBJ2-4, with D possibly TRBD1 on 6 matching bases. Germline lookup yields CDR1 KGHSH and CDR2 LQKENI. The germline V and J ends were trimmed by 6 bases and 8 bases, with 14 bases remaining between them. This CDR3 contains 13 residues. This CDR3 reads CASSTGRGDIQYF. The CDR3 coding sequence is TGTGCCAGCTCTACAGGGAGAGGGGACATTCAGTACTTC.

This chain joins TRBV7-9 and TRBJ1-4; D possibly corresponds to TRBD1 (5 bases). The CDR3 length is 15 residues. The V gene's germline CDR1 is SEHNR and CDR2 FQNEAQ (reference sequence). Trimming pared 2 bases from V and 7 bases from J, leaving 14 bases between. The CDR3 is CASSLNPGGTEKLFF. The CDR3 bases are TGTGCCAGCAGCTTAAACCCAGGCGGGACTGAAAAACTGTTTTTT.

In its sample, this clone was seen a few times. The genes are TRBV2 and TRBJ2-3; 9 bases fit TRBD2. The CDR3 covers 12 residues. Germline V CDR1 and CDR2: SNHLY, FYNNEI. V was pared by 8 bases and J by 6 bases, with 3 bases of the junction left unmatched. CDR3 DNA sequence: TGTGCCAGCGCGGGAGGGCCTGATACGCAGTATTTT. This translates into CASAGGPDTQYF.

This clone was picked up a small number of times. The gene calls are TRBV4-2 and TRBJ2-3, with D perhaps matching TRBD2 (6 bases). CDR3 length: 15 amino acids. The ends were cut back, 2 bases at V and 4 bases at J, with 13 bases in the middle. Germline values: CDR1 LGHNA, CDR2 YNFKEQ. The chain's CDR3 is CASSQIGGIADTQYF. The DNA of the CDR3 is TGTGCCAGCAGCCAAATTGGCGGGATTGCAGATACGCAGTATTTT.

This clone was counted a few times. The V and J genes are TRBV9 and TRBJ2-1, with 8 bases matching TRBD2. This CDR3 contains 14 residues. Germline loops: CDR1 SGDLS, CDR2 YYNGEE. The trim removed 4 bases at V and 2 bases at J, leaving 2 bases unmatched. The CDR3 reads CASSLTSAYNEQFF. Written as DNA, the CDR3 is TGTGCCAGCAGCCTGACTAGCGCCTACAATGAGCAGTTCTTC.

This clone was seen more than once but under ten times. V is TRBV5-1 and J is TRBJ2-5, with TRBD2 matching 10 bases. Germline V gene data show CDR1 as SGHRS and CDR2 as YFSETQ. Losses at the gene ends were 0 bases for V and 3 bases for J; bases not matched to a gene: 8. This CDR3 contains 17 residues. CDR3 coding DNA: TGCGCCAGCAGCTTGGGGACTAGCGGAGTTATTAAAGAGACCCAGTACTTC. It codes for CASSLGTSGVIKETQYF.

V usage is TRBV29-1 and J usage is TRBJ1-2, with 9 nucleotides matching TRBD1. The CDR3 extends over 14 amino acids. The germline gives CDR1 SQVTM, CDR2 ANQGSEA. V trimming: 3 bases; J trimming: 3 bases; junction bases outside the gene matches: 5. This chain's CDR3 is CSVERQGVDYGYTF. The CDR3 coding sequence is TGCAGCGTTGAGAGACAGGGGGTAGACTATGGCTACACCTTC.

The chain employs TRBV27 and TRBJ2-5; D possibly corresponds to TRBD2 (6 bases). The DNA matches TRBJ2-7 better at its end, which makes the J call doubtful. The CDR3 contains 15 residues. Germline-derived CDR1 and CDR2 are MNHEY and SMNVEV (reference sequence). CDR3: CASAKGGAGSYEQYF. In DNA form, the CDR3 reads TGTGCCAGCGCGAAAGGAGGGGCCGGCTCCTACGAGCAGTACTTC.

The V gene is TRBV4-1, the J gene TRBJ1-5; D unresolved. The CDR3 runs 15 residues. V was cut by 1 base and J by 0 bases, with 7 bases left in between. Germline assignment: CDR1 MGHRA and CDR2 YSYEKL. Here the CDR3 reads CASSQVGDSNQPQHF. The DNA for the CDR3 is TGCGCCAGCAGCCAAGTCGGGGATAGCAATCAGCCCCAGCATTTT.

The table lists this clone with a few counts. V is TRBV19 and J is TRBJ2-5; D call uncertain. Germline V gene data show CDR1 as LNHDA and CDR2 as SQIVND (reference sequence). V was trimmed by 6 bases and J by 2 bases, leaving 10 bases between them. This CDR3 contains 13 residues. The CDR3 here is CASSPRLQETQYF. CDR3 DNA sequence: TGTGCCAGTAGCCCCAGGCTGCAAGAGACCCAGTACTTC.

V is TRBV28 and J is TRBJ1-5, with 7 bases that match TRBD1. The CDR3 loop spans 15 amino acids. Germline CDR1 reads MDHEN; CDR2 reads SYDVKM. With V trimmed by 5 bases and J by 7 bases, 11 bases remained unmatched. The CDR3 DNA sequence: TGTGCCAGCAGTCTCGGACAGGTGAATGAACAGCCCCAGCATTTT. It specifies CASSLGQVNEQPQHF. The complete variable domain, with remaining parts taken from reference TRBV28 and TRBJ1-5, reads DVKVTQSSRYLVKRTGEKVFLECVQDMDHENMFWYRQDPGLGLRLIYFSYDVKMKEKGDIPEGYSVSREKKERFSLILESASTNQTSMYLCASSLGQVNEQPQHFGDGTRLSIL.

This clone was observed a few times. The V gene is TRBV7-2, the J gene TRBJ2-1; possibly TRBD2 for D (5 bases). The length of the CDR3 is 14 residues. The germline V gene encodes CDR1 SGHTA and CDR2 FQGNSA. Trimming took off 3 bases at V and 8 bases at J, with 14 bases between the two ends. The CDR3 sequence: CASSFEAVWDEQFF. In DNA form, the CDR3 reads TGTGCCAGCAGCTTCGAAGCGGTCTGGGATGAGCAGTTCTTC.

This chain connects TRBV28 to TRBJ1-1, with 12 bases aligning to TRBD1. The germline V gene has CDR1 MDHEN and CDR2 SYDVKM. This CDR3 has 15 residues. V shed 5 bases, J shed 5 bases, and the junction held 6 bases outside the gene matches. The CDR3 DNA follows: TGTGCCAGCAGTGCCGGGACAGGGGGCGCGACTGAAGCTTTCTTT. It specifies CASSAGTGGATEAFF. The whole variable domain, filled in from reference TRBV28 and TRBJ1-1, reads DVKVTQSSRYLVKRTGEKVFLECVQDMDHENMFWYRQDPGLGLRLIYFSYDVKMKEKGDIPEGYSVSREKKERFSLILESASTNQTSMYLCASSAGTGGATEAFFGQGTRLTVV.

This chain connects TRBV30 to TRBJ2-5; maybe TRBD1 (5 bases). V was trimmed by 2 bases and J by 0 bases, leaving 10 bases between them. CDR1 is GTSNPN and CDR2 is SVGIG in the germline V gene (reference sequence). CDR3 length: 14 amino acids. The CDR3 protein is CAWSWTNYQETQYF. Here the CDR3 DNA reads TGTGCCTGGAGTTGGACAAACTACCAAGAGACCCAGTACTTC.

The chain joins TRBV5-6 to TRBJ1-2; a possible D gene is TRBD1 (5 bases). The CDR3 runs 14 residues. Trimming removed 5 bases at V and 4 bases at J, with 15 bases between. The germline V gene encodes CDR1 SGHDT and CDR2 YYEEEE. CDR3 DNA: TGTGCCAGCAGTCGGGCGGGGGAGGCCTATGGCTACACCTTC. Translated: CASSRAGEAYGYTF.

With regard to this clone: Other DNA variants within this sample encode the same CDR3. V and J are TRBV7-3 and TRBJ1-1; 7 nucleotides align to TRBD1. V lost 5 bases and J lost 1; bases outside the gene matches: 1. The CDR3 runs 13 residues. The germline V gene encodes CDR1 SGHTA and CDR2 FQGTGA. CDR3 coding DNA: TGTGCCAGCAGCCGGGACAGGAACACTGAAGCTTTCTTT. This gives the protein CASSRDRNTEAFF.

This clone was observed a handful of times. CDR3 DNA sequence: TGTGCCAGCATGGACAGGACCGGGAGTTACACCTTC. Its protein product is CASMDRTGSYTF. This rearrangement joins TRBV6-1 to TRBJ1-2; TRBD1 aligns across 7 bases. The germline CDR1 and CDR2 sequences are MNHNS and SASEGT. The CDR3 runs 12 residues. V lost 7 bases to trimming and J lost 11 bases; unmatched junction nucleotides: 10.

In its sample, this clone was seen a few times. V usage is TRBV10-3 and J usage is TRBJ1-1; no reliable D call. This CDR3 has 14 amino acids. The germline V gene encodes CDR1 ENHRY and CDR2 SYGVKD. V shed 4 bases and J shed 0 bases, with 9 bases lying between them. The CDR3 sequence: CAISGGLMNTEAFF. CDR3 nucleotides: TGTGCCATCAGTGGAGGGTTAATGAACACTGAAGCTTTCTTT.

The genes are TRBV5-1 and TRBJ2-5; D not resolved. V shed 0 bases and J shed 5 bases, with 8 bases lying between them. CDR3 length: 13 amino acids. The germline gives CDR1 SGHRS, CDR2 YFSETQ. The CDR3, as DNA: TGCGCCAGCAGCTTGGAATTTCAGGAGACCCAGTACTTC. Translated, it gives CASSLEFQETQYF.

Turning to this clone: Other DNA variants within this sample encode the same CDR3. As DNA, the CDR3 is TGTGCCAGCAGCTTAGGCCAGAACACCGGGGAGCTGTTTTTT. Translated: CASSLGQNTGELFF. This sequence joins TRBV7-3 and TRBJ2-2; D call uncertain. Per germline, CDR1 SGHTA and CDR2 FQGTGA. This CDR3 has 14 residues. Trimming removed 2 bases from V and 1 base from J, with 5 bases in between.

The J gene is TRBJ2-1, the V gene TRBV5-4; a possible D gene is TRBD2 (5 bases). Trimming left V 5 bases short and J 8 bases short, with 20 bases between. The CDR3 runs 15 residues. CDR1 SGHNT and CDR2 YYREEE come from the germline V gene (reference sequence). The DNA of the CDR3 is TGTGCCAGCAGTGAGGGATTGGAGCCTGGGGATGAGCAGTTCTTC. It specifies CASSEGLEPGDEQFF.